The source of this T cell receptor (beta chain) is a study of blood T cell repertoires in COVID-19. Turning to the study itself: The United States, Italy and Spain provided the acute and convalescent COVID-19 samples.

There are 16 residues in the CDR3. Germline trimming cut 5 bases from V and 4 bases from J; bases unmatched to any gene: 6. Germline V lookup: CDR1 SSHAT, CDR2 FNYEAQ (reference sequence). The assay was immunoSEQ multiplex PCR, and TCRdb's table has in-frame clones only and misses some. This sample has hundreds of thousands of clones, with roughly nine tenths found just once. This clonotype originated in a young woman who had recovered from COVID-19. Source material: peripheral blood. The rearrangement uses TRBV7-7 and TRBJ2-3; TRBD2 agrees at 13 bases. CDR3 residues: CASSPGLAGDADTQYF. The DNA for the CDR3 is TGTGCCAGCAGCCCAGGACTAGCGGGAGACGCAGATACGCAGTATTTT.